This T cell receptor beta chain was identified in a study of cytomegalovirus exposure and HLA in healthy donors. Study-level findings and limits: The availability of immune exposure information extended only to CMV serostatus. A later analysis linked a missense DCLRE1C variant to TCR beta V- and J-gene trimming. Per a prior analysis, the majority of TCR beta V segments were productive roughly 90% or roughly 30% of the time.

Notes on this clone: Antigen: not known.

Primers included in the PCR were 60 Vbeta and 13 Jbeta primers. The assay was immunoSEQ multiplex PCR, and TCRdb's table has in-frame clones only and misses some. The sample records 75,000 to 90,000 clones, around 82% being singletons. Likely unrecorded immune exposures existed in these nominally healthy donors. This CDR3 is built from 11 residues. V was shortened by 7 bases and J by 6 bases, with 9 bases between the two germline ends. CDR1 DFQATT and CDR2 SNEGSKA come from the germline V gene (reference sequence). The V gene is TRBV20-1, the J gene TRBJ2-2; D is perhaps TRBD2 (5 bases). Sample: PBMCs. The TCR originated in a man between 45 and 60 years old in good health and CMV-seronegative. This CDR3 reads CSGLAAGELFF. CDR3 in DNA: TGCAGTGGGCTAGCTGCCGGGGAGCTGTTTTTT.